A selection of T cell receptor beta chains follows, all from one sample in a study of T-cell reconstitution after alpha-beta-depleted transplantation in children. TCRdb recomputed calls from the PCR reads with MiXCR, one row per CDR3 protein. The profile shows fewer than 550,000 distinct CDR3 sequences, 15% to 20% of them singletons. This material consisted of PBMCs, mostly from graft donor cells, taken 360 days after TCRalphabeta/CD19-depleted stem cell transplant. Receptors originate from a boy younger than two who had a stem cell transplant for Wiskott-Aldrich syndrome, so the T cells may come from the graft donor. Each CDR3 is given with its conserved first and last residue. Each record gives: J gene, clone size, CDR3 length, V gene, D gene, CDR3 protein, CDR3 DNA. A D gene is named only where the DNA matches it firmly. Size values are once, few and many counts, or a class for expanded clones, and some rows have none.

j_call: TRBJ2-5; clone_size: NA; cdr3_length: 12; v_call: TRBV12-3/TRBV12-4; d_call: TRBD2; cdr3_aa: CASSLKGLAEYF; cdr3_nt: TGTGCCAGCAGCCTTAAGGGACTAGCGGAGTACTTC
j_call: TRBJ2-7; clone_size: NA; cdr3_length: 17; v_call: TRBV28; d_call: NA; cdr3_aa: CASSLKGLLNLSYEQYF; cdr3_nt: TGTGCCAGCAGTTTAAAGGGTCTCCTTAATTTATCCTACGAGCAGTACTTC
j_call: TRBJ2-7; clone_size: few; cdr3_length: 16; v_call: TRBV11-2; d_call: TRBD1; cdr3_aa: CASSLVPGQGRYEQYF; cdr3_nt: TGTGCCAGCAGCTTAGTGCCGGGACAGGGGAGGTACGAGCAGTACTTC
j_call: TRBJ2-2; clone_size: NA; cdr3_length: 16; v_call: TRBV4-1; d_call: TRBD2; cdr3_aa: CASSQLGGANTGELFF; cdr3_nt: TGCGCCAGCAGCCAACTCGGGGGGGCCAACACCGGGGAGCTGTTTTTT
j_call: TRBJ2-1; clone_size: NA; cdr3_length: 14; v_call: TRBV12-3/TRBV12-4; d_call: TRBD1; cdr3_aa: CASSLGQGIREQFF; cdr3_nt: TGTGCCAGCAGTCTAGGACAGGGGATTCGCGAGCAGTTCTTC
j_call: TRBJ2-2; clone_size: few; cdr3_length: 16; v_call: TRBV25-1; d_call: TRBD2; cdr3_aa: CASSDGAGTNTGELFF; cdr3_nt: TGTGCCAGCAGTGATGGAGCGGGAACGAACACCGGGGAGCTGTTTTTT
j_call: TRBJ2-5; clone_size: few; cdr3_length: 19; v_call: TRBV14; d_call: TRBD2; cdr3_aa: CASSPRRTSGGGYQETQYF; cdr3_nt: TGTGCCAGCAGCCCCCGGAGGACTAGCGGGGGAGGGTACCAAGAGACCCAGTACTTC
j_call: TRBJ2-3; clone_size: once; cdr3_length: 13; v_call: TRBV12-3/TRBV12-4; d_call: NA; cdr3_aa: CASSVRSADTQYF; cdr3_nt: TGTGCCAGCAGTGTTAGGAGCGCAGATACGCAGTATTTT
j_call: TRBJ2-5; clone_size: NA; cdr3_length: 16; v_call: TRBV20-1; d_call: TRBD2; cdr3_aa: CSASRLAGGRGETQYF; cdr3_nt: TGCAGTGCTAGTCGACTAGCGGGGGGGAGAGGCGAGACCCAGTACTTC
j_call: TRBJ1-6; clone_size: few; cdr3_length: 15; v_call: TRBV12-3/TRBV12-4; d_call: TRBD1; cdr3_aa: CASRRQGGTGSPLHF; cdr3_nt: TGTGCCAGCAGAAGACAGGGAGGAACAGGTTCACCCCTCCACTTT
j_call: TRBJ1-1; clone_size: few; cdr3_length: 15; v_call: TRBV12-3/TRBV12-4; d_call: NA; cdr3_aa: CASSFGTFYDTEAFF; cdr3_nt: TGTGCCAGCAGTTTCGGGACTTTTTATGACACTGAAGCTTTCTTT
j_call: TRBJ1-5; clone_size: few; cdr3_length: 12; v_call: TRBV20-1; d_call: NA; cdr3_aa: CSAVHSNQPQHF; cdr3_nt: TGCAGTGCCGTACATAGCAATCAGCCCCAGCATTTT
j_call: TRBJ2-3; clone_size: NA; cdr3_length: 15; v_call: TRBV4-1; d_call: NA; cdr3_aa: CASTDRYRGPGTQYF; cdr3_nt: TGCGCCAGCACCGACAGGTATCGAGGCCCGGGTACGCAGTATTTT
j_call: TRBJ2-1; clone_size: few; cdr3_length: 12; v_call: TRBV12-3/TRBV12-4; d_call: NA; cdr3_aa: CASSSEANEQFF; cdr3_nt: TGTGCCAGCAGTTCCGAGGCCAATGAGCAGTTCTTC
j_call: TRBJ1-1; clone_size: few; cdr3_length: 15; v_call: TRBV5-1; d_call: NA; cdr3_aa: CASSYVGGFNTEAFF; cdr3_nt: TGCGCCAGCAGTTACGTCGGTGGATTTAACACTGAAGCTTTCTTT
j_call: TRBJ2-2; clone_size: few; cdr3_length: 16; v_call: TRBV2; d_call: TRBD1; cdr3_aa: CASSEGGTGNTGELFF; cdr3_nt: TGTGCCAGCAGTGAAGGCGGGACAGGGAACACCGGGGAGCTGTTTTTT
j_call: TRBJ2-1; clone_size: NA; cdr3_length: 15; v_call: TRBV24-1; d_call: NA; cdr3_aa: CATSETGTVYNEQFF; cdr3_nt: TGTGCCACCAGTGAAACCGGGACGGTCTACAATGAGCAGTTCTTC
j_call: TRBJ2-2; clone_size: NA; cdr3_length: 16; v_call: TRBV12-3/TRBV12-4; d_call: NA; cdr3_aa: CASSPPPGVGTGELFF; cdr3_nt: TGTGCCAGCAGCCCTCCACCCGGGGTGGGGACCGGGGAGCTGTTTTTT
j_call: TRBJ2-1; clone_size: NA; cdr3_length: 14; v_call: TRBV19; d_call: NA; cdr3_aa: CASSWGRPYNEQFF; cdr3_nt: TGTGCCAGTAGTTGGGGGAGGCCATACAATGAGCAGTTCTTC
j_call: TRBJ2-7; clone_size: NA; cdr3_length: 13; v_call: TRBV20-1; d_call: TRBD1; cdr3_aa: CSARGWTGFEQYF; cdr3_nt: TGCAGTGCTAGAGGATGGACAGGGTTCGAGCAGTACTTC
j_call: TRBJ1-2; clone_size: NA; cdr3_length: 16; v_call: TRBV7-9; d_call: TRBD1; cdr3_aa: CASSPGTGGANWGYTF; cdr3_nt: TGTGCCAGCAGTCCCGGGACAGGGGGCGCAAATTGGGGCTACACCTTC
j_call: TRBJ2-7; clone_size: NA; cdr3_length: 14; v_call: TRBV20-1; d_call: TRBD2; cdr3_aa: CSARLAGATYEQYF; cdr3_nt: TGCAGTGCTAGACTAGCGGGAGCCACCTACGAGCAGTACTTC
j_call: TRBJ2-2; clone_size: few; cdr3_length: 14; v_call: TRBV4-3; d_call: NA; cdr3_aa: CASSQTGDTGELFF; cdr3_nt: TGCGCCAGCAGCCAAACCGGAGACACCGGGGAGCTGTTTTTT
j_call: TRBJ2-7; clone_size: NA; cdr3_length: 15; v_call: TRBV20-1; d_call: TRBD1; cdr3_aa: CSANTGTGDTYEQYF; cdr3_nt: TGCAGTGCAAATACCGGGACAGGGGACACCTACGAGCAGTACTTC
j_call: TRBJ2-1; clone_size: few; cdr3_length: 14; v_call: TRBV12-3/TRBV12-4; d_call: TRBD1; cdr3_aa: CASNAGTGWREQFF; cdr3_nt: TGTGCCAGCAACGCCGGGACAGGGTGGAGAGAGCAGTTCTTC
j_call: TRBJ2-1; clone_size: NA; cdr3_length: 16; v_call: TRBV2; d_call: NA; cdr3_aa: CASSAQRLSSYNEQFF; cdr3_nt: TGTGCCAGCAGTGCCCAGCGCCTCAGCTCCTACAATGAGCAGTTCTTC
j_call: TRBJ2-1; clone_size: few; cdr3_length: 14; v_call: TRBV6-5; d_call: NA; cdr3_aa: CASSYSTPLEPQFF; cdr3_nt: TGTGCCAGCAGTTACTCGACCCCCTTAGAACCCCAGTTCTTC
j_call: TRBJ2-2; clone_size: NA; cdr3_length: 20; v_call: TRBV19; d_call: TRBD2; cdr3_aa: CASSPLTSGGATTNTGELFF; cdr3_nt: TGTGCCAGTAGTCCCCTGACTAGCGGGGGGGCAACCACGAACACCGGGGAGCTGTTTTTT
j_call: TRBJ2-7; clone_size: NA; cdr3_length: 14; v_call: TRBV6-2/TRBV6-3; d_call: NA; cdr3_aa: CASSYPLERGEQYF; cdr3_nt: TGTGCCAGCAGTTACCCTCTAGAGAGGGGCGAGCAGTACTTC
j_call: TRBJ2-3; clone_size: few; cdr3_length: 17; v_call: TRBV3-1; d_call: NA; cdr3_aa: CASSLRGGGSGTDTQYF; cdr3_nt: TGTGCCAGCAGCCTCCGCGGCGGTGGGAGTGGCACAGATACGCAGTATTTT
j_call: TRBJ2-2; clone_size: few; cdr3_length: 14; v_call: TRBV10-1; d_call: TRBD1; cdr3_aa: CASSGTGNTGELFF; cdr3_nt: TGCGCCAGCTCCGGGACAGGGAACACCGGGGAGCTGTTTTTT
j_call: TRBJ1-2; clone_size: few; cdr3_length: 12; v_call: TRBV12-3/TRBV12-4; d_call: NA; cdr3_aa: CASSYTGDGYTF; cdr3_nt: TGTGCCAGCAGTTACACAGGCGACGGCTACACCTTC
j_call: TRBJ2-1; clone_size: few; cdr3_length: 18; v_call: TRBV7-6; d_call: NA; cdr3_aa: CASSLESFGPIQYNEQFF; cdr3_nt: TGTGCCAGCAGCTTAGAATCCTTTGGGCCGATTCAATACAATGAGCAGTTCTTC
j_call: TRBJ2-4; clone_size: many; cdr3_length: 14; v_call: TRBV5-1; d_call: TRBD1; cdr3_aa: CASSATGAKNIQYF; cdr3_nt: TGCGCCAGCAGCGCGACAGGGGCCAAAAACATTCAGTACTTC
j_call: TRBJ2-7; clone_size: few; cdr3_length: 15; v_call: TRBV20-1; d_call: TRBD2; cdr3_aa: CSADLAGAQFYEQYF; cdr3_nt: TGCAGTGCCGACTTAGCGGGGGCGCAGTTCTACGAGCAGTACTTC
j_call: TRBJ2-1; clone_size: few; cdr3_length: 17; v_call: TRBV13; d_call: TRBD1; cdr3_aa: CASSSLGHGTVNNEQFF; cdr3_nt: TGTGCCAGCAGCTCCCTTGGCCACGGGACAGTTAACAATGAGCAGTTCTTC
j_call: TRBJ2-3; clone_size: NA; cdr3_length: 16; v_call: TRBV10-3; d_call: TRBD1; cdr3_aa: CAITGTTGGHTDTQYF; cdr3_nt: TGTGCCATCACGGGAACCACAGGGGGCCACACAGATACGCAGTATTTT
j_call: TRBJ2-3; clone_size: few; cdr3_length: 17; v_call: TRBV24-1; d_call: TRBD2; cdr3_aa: CATSDRGGPGPTDTQYF; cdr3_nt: TGTGCCACCAGTGACCGGGGGGGTCCAGGCCCAACAGATACGCAGTATTTT
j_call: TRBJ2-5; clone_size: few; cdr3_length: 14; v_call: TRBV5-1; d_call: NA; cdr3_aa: CASSLKGYQETQYF; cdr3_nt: TGCGCCAGCAGCTTAAAGGGTTACCAAGAGACCCAGTACTTC
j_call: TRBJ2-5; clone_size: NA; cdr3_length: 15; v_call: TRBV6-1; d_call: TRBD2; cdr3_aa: CASSKSGRAGETQYF; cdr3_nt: TGTGCCAGCAGCAAAAGCGGGAGGGCCGGAGAGACCCAGTACTTC